Given below is one T cell receptor (beta chain) in context. The table came from immunoSEQ multiplex PCR; TCRdb's copy has only in-frame clones and leaves some out. There are some 670,000 clones in the sample; 85% to 90% occur only once, and approximately 0.25% lies in the top ten. This sample is drawn from a study of blood T cell repertoires in COVID-19. About the research overall: In each case, the material was cDNA or gDNA derived from T cells, B-cell-depleted T cells, or PBMCs.

The TCR was taken from a woman aged 18-29 years with acute or convalescent COVID-19. Material for sequencing was peripheral blood.

The chain's CDR3 is CASLRTGVGQPQHF. CDR3 bases: TGTGCCAGCCTAAGGACAGGGGTAGGTCAGCCCCAGCATTTT. The chain recombines TRBV6-5 with TRBJ1-5; 9 nucleotides agree with TRBD1. Germline CDR1 is MNHEY and CDR2 is SVGAGI. CDR3 length equals 14 residues. V lost 8 bases and J lost 6; bases outside the gene matches: 8.